Following are 19 T cell receptor beta chains from one sample sequenced in a study of blood T cell repertoires in COVID-19. Sequenced by immunoSEQ multiplex PCR; TCRdb stores in-frame clones only, minus some. Counted here are 200,000 to 300,000 clones, roughly 88% occurring once; the ten biggest clones make up 1% to 1.5%. What was sequenced was PBMCs or T cells enriched from blood (not recorded which). Receptor source: a woman in her thirties or forties with acute COVID-19.

The rearrangement links TRBV19 to TRBJ1-5; weak D call: TRBD1 (6 bases). Germline assignment: CDR1 LNHDA and CDR2 SQIVND (reference sequence). The CDR3 extends over 13 amino acids. V was trimmed by 7 bases and J by 3 bases, leaving 10 bases between them. The CDR3 nucleotides are TGTGCCAGTATCGGACAGTACAATCAGCCCCAGCATTTT. It specifies CASIGQYNQPQHF.

The chain combines TRBV20-1 with TRBJ1-2; D not certain. V was shortened by 4 bases and J by 4 bases, with 7 bases between the two germline ends. The CDR3 has 11 residues. Per the germline V gene, CDR1 is DFQATT and CDR2 is SNEGSKA (reference sequence). CDR3 sequence (DNA): TGCAGTGCTACCGTTCGCTATGGCTACACCTTC. Protein: CSATVRYGYTF.

CDR3 coding DNA: TGTGCCACCAGCAGGGGGACTAGCGGGAACGATGAGCAGTTCTTC. Its translation: CATSRGTSGNDEQFF. The V and J genes are TRBV15 and TRBJ2-1, with TRBD2 matching 13 bases. The germline gives CDR1 LNHNV, CDR2 YYDKDF (reference sequence). V dropped 3 bases and J dropped 8; count of bases not matched to a gene: 4. This CDR3 region has 15 residues.

The chain links TRBV3-1 (or the pseudogene TRBV3-2) to TRBJ1-1; 9 bases are a match to TRBD1. The germline gives CDR1 LGHDT, CDR2 YNNKEL (reference sequence). With 4 bases clipped from V and 6 bases from J, the junction kept 9 bases outside the gene matches. The length of the CDR3 is 15 residues. The CDR3 reads CASSPSGQGRSEAFF. The CDR3 DNA reads TGTGCCAGCAGCCCATCGGGACAGGGTCGGTCTGAAGCTTTCTTT.

There are a few counts of this clone. The V and J genes are TRBV9 and TRBJ2-5; D call uncertain. The V end was cut by 1 base, the J end by 5 bases, with 9 bases between. This CDR3 region has 13 residues. CDR1 and CDR2 (germline): SGDLS, YYNGEE. Here the CDR3 reads CASSVTQEETQYF. The CDR3 DNA reads TGTGCCAGCAGCGTAACCCAAGAGGAGACCCAGTACTTC.

This chain connects TRBV7-2 to TRBJ2-1, with TRBD2 as a possible D gene (6 bases). V dropped 0 bases and J dropped 0 bases, with 12 bases sitting between them. CDR1 SGHTA and CDR2 FQGNSA come from the germline V gene. The CDR3 sequence is 17 residues long. The chain's CDR3 is CASSLAWAGRSYNEQFF. In nucleotides, the CDR3 is TGTGCCAGCAGCTTAGCTTGGGCGGGGCGCTCCTACAATGAGCAGTTCTTC.

The CDR3 coding sequence is TGTGCCAGCAGTTTACAGGCACCTCACTCTGGAAACACCATATATTTT. It translates to CASSLQAPHSGNTIYF. The chain joins TRBV27 to TRBJ1-3, with unresolved D. CDR3 length: 16 residues. V dropped 2 bases and J dropped 0 bases, with 11 bases sitting between them. Germline lookup yields CDR1 MNHEY and CDR2 SMNVEV (reference sequence).

The rearrangement joins TRBV19 to TRBJ2-2, with no clear D. The CDR3 runs 12 residues. Trimming pared 3 bases from V and 3 bases from J, leaving 2 bases between. Germline values: CDR1 LNHDA, CDR2 SQIVND (reference sequence). The CDR3 is CASSIYTGELFF. CDR3 sequence (DNA): TGTGCCAGTAGTATCTACACCGGGGAGCTGTTTTTT.

The chain is built from TRBV27 and TRBJ2-3; tentative D call: TRBD1 (5 bases). CDR3 length: 15 residues. Germline V lookup: CDR1 MNHEY, CDR2 SMNVEV (reference sequence). Trimming shortened V by 6 bases and J by 7 bases, and 20 bases separated the two germline ends. This chain's CDR3 is CASSAEWGTRYTQYF. The CDR3 coding sequence is TGTGCCAGCAGCGCCGAGTGGGGCACCAGGTATACGCAGTATTTT.

Details on this clone: The same CDR3 also results from other DNA sequences found in this sample. This chain uses TRBV7-3 with TRBJ2-1, with TRBD2 as a possible D gene (5 bases). CDR3 length equals 11 residues. V lost 4 bases, J lost 8 bases, and 6 bases lay in between. Germline V gives CDR1 SGHTA, CDR2 FQGTGA. The CDR3 sequence: CASSSGYEQFF. In DNA, the CDR3 is TGTGCCAGCAGCTCGGGGTATGAGCAGTTCTTC.

This clone was counted only a few times. CDR3 sequence reads: CASTTGYQETQYF. The CDR3 DNA follows: TGTGCCAGTACTACAGGGTACCAAGAGACCCAGTACTTC. The chain recombines TRBV9 with TRBJ2-5; D possibly corresponds to TRBD1 (6 bases). The CDR3 loop spans 13 amino acids. V was trimmed by 8 bases and J by 0 bases, leaving 11 bases between them. In germline, CDR1 is SGDLS, CDR2 YYNGEE.

The chain joins TRBV9 to TRBJ1-2; no firm D call. CDR1 is SGDLS, CDR2 YYNGEE, per germline. Between the trimmed V and J ends, which lost 0 bases and 2 bases, there was a span of 5 bases. This CDR3 contains 13 residues. The CDR3 nucleotides are TGTGCCAGCAGCGTAGTCCAGAACTATGGCTACACCTTC. Translation: CASSVVQNYGYTF.

The chain combines TRBV21-1 with TRBJ2-1; the table's D call, TRBD2, was not checked against the DNA. TRBV21-1 is annotated as a pseudogene. The CDR3 extends over 16 amino acids. The DNA for the CDR3 is TGTGCCAGCAGCAAAAGGTCTAGCGGGAAACACAATGAGCAGTTCTTC. Encoded protein: CASSKRSSGKHNEQFF.

This sequence joins TRBV19 and TRBJ2-3, with 7 positions matching TRBD2. CDR1 is LNHDA, CDR2 SQIVND, per germline (reference sequence). The length of the CDR3 is 14 residues. The trim removed 7 bases at V and 5 bases at J, leaving 9 bases unmatched. CDR3 amino acids: CASIPDVAGDTQYF. CDR3 coding DNA: TGTGCCAGTATCCCGGACGTAGCGGGAGATACGCAGTATTTT.

The chain employs TRBV7-9 and TRBJ2-5; 7 bases fit TRBD2. Germline V gives CDR1 SEHNR, CDR2 FQNEAQ (reference sequence). The CDR3 length is 14 residues. The trim removed 7 bases at V and 2 bases at J, leaving 7 bases unmatched. CDR3 sequence (DNA): TGTGCCAGCACCGGGGGGACCATGCAAGAGACCCAGTACTTC. As protein: CASTGGTMQETQYF.

J is TRBJ1-4 and V is TRBV11-3, with 7 bases that match TRBD1. CDR1 is SGHNT and CDR2 is YENEEA in the germline V gene. CDR3 length: 16 residues. V lost 5 bases and J lost 0; bases outside the gene matches: 6. The CDR3 loop reads CASSRQGLATNEKLFF. CDR3 sequence (DNA): TGTGCCAGCAGCAGACAGGGACTGGCAACTAATGAAAAACTGTTTTTT.

The chain combines TRBV24-1 with TRBJ1-4; 7 bases agree with TRBD1. Unmatched junction bases numbered 6, after V lost 4 bases and J lost 2 bases. The CDR3 extends over 16 amino acids. Per germline, CDR1 KGHDR and CDR2 SFDVKD. The CDR3 nucleotides read TGTGCCACCAGTGACTCCATACAGGGGACTAATGAAAAACTGTTTTTT. Translated: CATSDSIQGTNEKLFF.

The chain recombines TRBV7-9 with TRBJ2-7; tentatively, D is TRBD1 (5 bases). Per the germline V gene, CDR1 is SEHNR and CDR2 is FQNEAQ (reference sequence). Deletions cut 0 bases from V and 6 bases from J, with 9 bases between. The CDR3 spans 13 residues. This chain's CDR3 is CASSLAGVGEQYV. The DNA for the CDR3 is TGTGCCAGCAGCTTAGCAGGGGTGGGCGAGCAGTACGTC.

This clone has just one count. The V and J genes are TRBV2 and TRBJ2-1; weak D call: TRBD2 (7 bases). The germline V gene encodes CDR1 SNHLY and CDR2 FYNNEI. V lost 6 bases, J lost 2 bases, and 17 bases lay in between. This CDR3 region has 16 residues. The CDR3 loop reads CASRGGRETTYNEQFF. The CDR3 DNA follows: TGTGCCAGCAGAGGGGGGCGGGAGACCACCTACAATGAGCAGTTCTTC.